The 26 T cell receptor beta chains given below trace back to one sample, sequenced in a study of OX40 agonist ivuxolimab in advanced cancers. Receptor libraries were prepared by the immunoSEQ multiplex PCR assay. As stored in TCRdb, this immuneACCESS dataset retains in-frame rearrangements with V and J assigned. A fraction of the clones does not appear; measured against another copy, unresolved V genes explain less than half of the discrepancy, and the remainder lacks a known reason. The sample table contains 20,000 to 25,000 clones; only one count was recorded for approximately 86% of them. Jointly, the top ten make up roughly a sixth of the sample. The specimen was CD4+ or CD8+ T cells sorted from blood, collected in a trial of the OX40 agonist ivuxolimab. These receptors all stem from an adult with an advanced solid tumor such as melanoma, head and neck, liver or kidney cancer.

The rearrangement links TRBV6-6 to TRBJ1-4; no reliable D call. V was shortened by 4 bases and J by 5 bases, with 11 bases between the two germline ends. In germline, CDR1 is MNHNY, CDR2 SVGAGI (reference sequence). This CDR3 has 14 amino acids. CDR3 bases: TGTGCCAGCAGTTCTCCAGAAAGAAATGAAAAACTGTTTTTT. Amino acids: CASSSPERNEKLFF.

The chain links TRBV6-5 to TRBJ2-1; weak D call: TRBD2 (5 bases). Germline V CDR1 and CDR2: MNHEY, SVGAGI. The CDR3 length is 12 residues. Trimming shortened V by 5 bases and J by 7 bases, and 9 bases separated the two germline ends. In nucleotides, the CDR3 is TGTGCCAGCAGTAATCTAGCAAATGAGCAGTTCTTC. This codes for CASSNLANEQFF.

The chain has TRBV5-1 and TRBJ2-2, with D possibly being TRBD1 (6 bases). CDR1 SGHRS and CDR2 YFSETQ come from the germline V gene. This CDR3 is 14 amino acids long. V lost 5 bases, J lost 4 bases, and 12 bases lay in between. DNA for the CDR3: TGCGCCAGCAGTAATATAGGGGGCACCGGGGAGCTGTTTTTT. Translated: CASSNIGGTGELFF.

This chain links TRBV6-1 with TRBJ2-1, with D unresolved. V was trimmed by 6 bases and J by 5 bases, leaving 8 bases between them. Germline V lookup: CDR1 MNHNS, CDR2 SASEGT. The length of the CDR3 is 12 residues. The CDR3 coding sequence is TGTGCCAGCAGCGCAACCGACAATGAGCAGTTCTTC. This gives the protein CASSATDNEQFF.

CDR3 in DNA: TGCGCCAGCAGCGGAGCCGGGACAGCGGCCAACTATGGCTACACCTTC. Residues: CASSGAGTAANYGYTF. The chain is built from TRBV5-1 and TRBJ1-2, with 7 bases matching TRBD1. CDR1 is SGHRS and CDR2 is YFSETQ in the germline V gene. With 4 bases clipped from V and 2 bases from J, the junction kept 11 bases outside the gene matches. The CDR3 has 16 residues. Looking up the rest from reference TRBV5-1 and TRBJ1-2 gives the full variable domain: KAGVTQTPRYLIKTRGQQVTLSCSPISGHRSVSWYQQTPGQGLQFLFEYFSETQRNKGNFPGRFSGRQFSNSRSEMNVSTLELGDSALYLCASSGAGTAANYGYTFGSGTRLTVV.

This clone was seen only once. CDR3 DNA: TGCGCCAGCAGCTCATACACAGATACGCAGTATTTT. It translates to CASSSYTDTQYF. This chain uses TRBV5-1 with TRBJ2-3, with D unclear. Germline V gene data show CDR1 as SGHRS and CDR2 as YFSETQ. V gave up 3 bases and J gave up 2 bases, with 4 bases separating them. The CDR3 sequence is 12 residues long.

The chain links TRBV7-8 to TRBJ2-7; D may correspond to TRBD1 or TRBD2 (5 bases each). V was shortened by 1 base and J by 4 bases, with 11 bases between the two germline ends. This CDR3 region has 14 residues. Per germline, CDR1 SGHVS and CDR2 FQNEAQ. The CDR3 reads CASSLGWGPYEQYF. CDR3 coding DNA: TGTGCCAGCAGCTTAGGGTGGGGACCATACGAGCAGTACTTC.

J is TRBJ2-1 and V is TRBV4-1; 10 nucleotides align to TRBD1. Looked up from germline, CDR1 is MGHRA and CDR2 is YSYEKL. The CDR3 has 16 residues. Unmatched junction bases numbered 8, after V lost 5 bases and J lost 4 bases. CDR3 nucleotides: TGCGCCAGCAGCTTTTCCGGGACAGGGGAATACAATGAGCAGTTCTTC. This codes for CASSFSGTGEYNEQFF.

The chain couples TRBV29-1 to TRBJ2-3; 10 positions match TRBD2. Trimming took 7 bases from V and 4 from J; bases not matched to a gene: 8. From germline, CDR1 is SQVTM and CDR2 ANQGSEA. This CDR3 spans 14 amino acids. This CDR3 reads CSATASGGADTQYF. The CDR3 DNA reads as TGCAGCGCTACGGCTAGCGGGGGCGCAGATACGCAGTATTTT.

The V call is TRBV5-6, the J call TRBJ2-5, with D maybe TRBD2 (7 bases). CDR1 is SGHDT and CDR2 is YYEEEE in the germline V gene. This CDR3 is 13 amino acids long. Between the trimmed V and J ends, which lost 2 bases and 4 bases, there was a span of 9 bases. The CDR3 protein is CASSLRGGETQYF. Here the CDR3 DNA reads TGTGCCAGCAGCTTAAGGGGGGGAGAGACCCAGTACTTC.

This chain joins TRBV29-1 and TRBJ2-4; 8 bases agree with TRBD2. The germline CDR1 and CDR2 sequences are SQVTM and ANQGSEA. J gave up 5 bases and V 4 bases, and 7 bases lay outside the gene matches. CDR3 length: 14 amino acids. The CDR3 DNA follows: TGCAGCGTTGCGAGCGGGGGAGGGGAAAACATTCAGTACTTC. This translates into CSVASGGGENIQYF.

The chain combines TRBV27 with TRBJ2-7; 9 bases agree with TRBD1. Germline V gene sequence: CDR1 MNHEY, CDR2 SMNVEV (reference sequence). CDR3 length: 14 residues. V shed 6 bases, J shed 3 bases, and the junction held 6 bases outside the gene matches. CDR3 loop: CASSRTGGIYEQYF. The CDR3 DNA follows: TGTGCCAGCAGCCGTACAGGGGGCATCTACGAGCAGTACTTC.

The chain employs TRBV19 and TRBJ2-1, with D tentatively TRBD1 or TRBD2 (6 bases each). The germline V and J ends were trimmed by 3 bases and 5 bases, with 23 bases remaining between them. Germline CDR1 and CDR2: LNHDA and SQIVND (reference sequence). The CDR3 is made up of 18 amino acids. CDR3 amino acids: CASSIFGLGGTSDNEQFF. The CDR3 DNA reads TGTGCCAGTAGTATTTTCGGTTTGGGCGGGACATCAGACAATGAGCAGTTCTTC. The variable domain in full, completed from reference TRBV19 and TRBJ2-1, reads DGGITQSPKYLFRKEGQNVTLSCEQNLNHDAMYWYRQDPGQGLRLIYYSQIVNDFQKGDIAEGYSVSREKKESFPLTVTSAQKNPTAFYLCASSIFGLGGTSDNEQFFGPGTRLTVL.

This chain links TRBV7-3 with TRBJ2-1, with TRBD2 matching 15 bases. The CDR3 consists of 16 residues. The germline V gene has CDR1 SGHTA and CDR2 FQGTGA. The V segment lost 5 bases and the J segment 8 bases; nucleotides outside the gene matches: 7. This CDR3 is CASSHGTSGRLHEQFF. CDR3 coding DNA: TGTGCCAGCAGCCACGGGACTAGCGGGAGGTTACATGAGCAGTTCTTC.

The chain combines TRBV4-2 with TRBJ2-7; maybe TRBD1 (7 bases). This CDR3 is 20 amino acids long. The germline gives CDR1 LGHNA, CDR2 YNFKEQ. V was pared by 0 bases and J by 1 base, with 25 bases between. CDR3 region: CASSQDLWTGGFGGSYEQYF. The CDR3 nucleotides are TGTGCCAGCAGCCAAGATCTTTGGACAGGAGGGTTTGGGGGATCCTACGAGCAGTACTTC.

This chain joins TRBV6-5 and TRBJ1-2; D uncertain. CDR3 length: 14 amino acids. Germline V gene lookup returns CDR1 MNHEY and CDR2 SVGAGI. V was cut by 8 bases and J by 0 bases, with 13 bases left in between. This chain's CDR3 is CASLDGPPNYGYTF. The CDR3 DNA reads as TGTGCCAGCCTCGACGGACCTCCTAACTATGGCTACACCTTC.

With regard to this clone: The junction and the germline gene differ at one end; a read error may be behind it. In nucleotides, the CDR3 is TGTGCCAGCAGCACACTAGCGGGAGGGCCCGGTAGCTTC. The encoded protein is CASSTLAGGPGSF. The rearrangement joins TRBV11-2 to TRBJ2-4, with 13 positions matching TRBD2. Looked up from germline, CDR1 is SGHAT and CDR2 is FQNNGV. This CDR3 contains 13 residues.

This clone showed up just a few times. V gene TRBV14 combines with J gene TRBJ2-2, with D tentatively TRBD2 (6 bases). CDR3 length: 16 amino acids. From germline, CDR1 is SGHDN and CDR2 FVKESK. V was cut by 0 bases and J by 3 bases, with 11 bases left in between. The CDR3 spells CASSQESGRYTGELFF. DNA for the CDR3: TGTGCCAGCAGCCAAGAAAGTGGGAGGTACACCGGGGAGCTGTTTTTT.

V usage is TRBV19 and J usage is TRBJ2-3; unclear D gene. CDR1 is LNHDA and CDR2 is SQIVND in the germline V gene (reference sequence). V was cut by 1 base and J by 0 bases, with 14 bases left in between. The CDR3 runs to 17 residues. The CDR3 nucleotides read TGTGCCAGTAGTATAGGTCATGGCGGAAGTAGCACAGATACGCAGTATTTT. This sequence encodes CASSIGHGGSSTDTQYF. Drawing the rest from reference TRBV19 and TRBJ2-3, the complete variable domain is DGGITQSPKYLFRKEGQNVTLSCEQNLNHDAMYWYRQDPGQGLRLIYYSQIVNDFQKGDIAEGYSVSREKKESFPLTVTSAQKNPTAFYLCASSIGHGGSSTDTQYFGPGTRLTVL.

This clone was counted a few times. The J gene is TRBJ1-5, the V gene TRBV4-3; D remains ambiguous. The germline gives CDR1 LGHNA, CDR2 YSLEER. The CDR3 is 15 residues long. V was trimmed by 0 bases and J by 7 bases, leaving 13 bases between them. The CDR3 DNA reads TGCGCCAGCAGCCAAGATAAGGCGTTGGCCCAGCCCCAGCATTTT. This translates into CASSQDKALAQPQHF.

In DNA, the CDR3 is TGCGCCAGCAGCTTACAGGGACAAGGCTACACCTTC. This encodes CASSLQGQGYTF. V and J are TRBV5-1 and TRBJ1-2, with D possibly matching TRBD1 (6 bases). The V end lost 2 bases, the J end lost 8 bases, and 10 bases lay between the germline ends. From germline, CDR1 is SGHRS and CDR2 YFSETQ. CDR3 length: 12 residues.

This chain joins TRBV21-1 and TRBJ2-7. TRBV21-1 is given as a pseudogene. CDR3 size: 13 residues. CDR3 bases: TGTGCCAGCCCCCGGCTCTCCTCCTACGAGCAGTACTTC. Encoded protein: CASPRLSSYEQYF.

The chain employs TRBV2 and TRBJ1-2; D gene ambiguous. Germline CDR1 and CDR2: SNHLY and FYNNEI. V dropped 4 bases and J dropped 3 bases, with 9 bases sitting between them. This CDR3 has 13 amino acids. CDR3 nucleotide sequence: TGTGCCAGCAGTGGTACAGAAGACTATGGCTACACCTTC. This codes for CASSGTEDYGYTF.

As regards this clone: Its ends do not fully match the called genes, so a read error is possible. The sample contains more than one DNA sequence encoding this CDR3. The chain uses TRBV7-7 and TRBJ1-1; D gene ambiguous. This CDR3 is built from 13 residues. Germline lookup yields CDR1 SSHAT and CDR2 FNYEAQ (reference sequence). CDR3 sequence: CASSLRTNTEAFF. CDR3 DNA sequence: TGTGCTAGCAGCCTCCGGACTAACACTGAAGCTTTCTTT.

The chain uses TRBV7-3 and TRBJ2-1; D is possibly TRBD1 (5 bases). Between the trimmed V and J ends, which lost 2 bases and 7 bases, there was a span of 12 bases. The CDR3 consists of 14 residues. Germline loops: CDR1 SGHTA, CDR2 FQGTGA. DNA of the CDR3: TGTGCCAGCAGCTTAGTGGGCAGGGTTAATGAGCAGTTCTTC. Translating it yields CASSLVGRVNEQFF.

The chain joins TRBV4-2 to TRBJ2-7, with TRBD2 matching over 10 bases. CDR3 length equals 15 residues. In germline, CDR1 is LGHNA, CDR2 YNFKEQ. V gave up 4 bases and J gave up 3 bases; unmatched junction bases: 6. CDR3 residues: CASSLGLAAVYEQYF. CDR3 bases: TGTGCCAGCAGCCTCGGACTAGCGGCCGTCTACGAGCAGTACTTC.